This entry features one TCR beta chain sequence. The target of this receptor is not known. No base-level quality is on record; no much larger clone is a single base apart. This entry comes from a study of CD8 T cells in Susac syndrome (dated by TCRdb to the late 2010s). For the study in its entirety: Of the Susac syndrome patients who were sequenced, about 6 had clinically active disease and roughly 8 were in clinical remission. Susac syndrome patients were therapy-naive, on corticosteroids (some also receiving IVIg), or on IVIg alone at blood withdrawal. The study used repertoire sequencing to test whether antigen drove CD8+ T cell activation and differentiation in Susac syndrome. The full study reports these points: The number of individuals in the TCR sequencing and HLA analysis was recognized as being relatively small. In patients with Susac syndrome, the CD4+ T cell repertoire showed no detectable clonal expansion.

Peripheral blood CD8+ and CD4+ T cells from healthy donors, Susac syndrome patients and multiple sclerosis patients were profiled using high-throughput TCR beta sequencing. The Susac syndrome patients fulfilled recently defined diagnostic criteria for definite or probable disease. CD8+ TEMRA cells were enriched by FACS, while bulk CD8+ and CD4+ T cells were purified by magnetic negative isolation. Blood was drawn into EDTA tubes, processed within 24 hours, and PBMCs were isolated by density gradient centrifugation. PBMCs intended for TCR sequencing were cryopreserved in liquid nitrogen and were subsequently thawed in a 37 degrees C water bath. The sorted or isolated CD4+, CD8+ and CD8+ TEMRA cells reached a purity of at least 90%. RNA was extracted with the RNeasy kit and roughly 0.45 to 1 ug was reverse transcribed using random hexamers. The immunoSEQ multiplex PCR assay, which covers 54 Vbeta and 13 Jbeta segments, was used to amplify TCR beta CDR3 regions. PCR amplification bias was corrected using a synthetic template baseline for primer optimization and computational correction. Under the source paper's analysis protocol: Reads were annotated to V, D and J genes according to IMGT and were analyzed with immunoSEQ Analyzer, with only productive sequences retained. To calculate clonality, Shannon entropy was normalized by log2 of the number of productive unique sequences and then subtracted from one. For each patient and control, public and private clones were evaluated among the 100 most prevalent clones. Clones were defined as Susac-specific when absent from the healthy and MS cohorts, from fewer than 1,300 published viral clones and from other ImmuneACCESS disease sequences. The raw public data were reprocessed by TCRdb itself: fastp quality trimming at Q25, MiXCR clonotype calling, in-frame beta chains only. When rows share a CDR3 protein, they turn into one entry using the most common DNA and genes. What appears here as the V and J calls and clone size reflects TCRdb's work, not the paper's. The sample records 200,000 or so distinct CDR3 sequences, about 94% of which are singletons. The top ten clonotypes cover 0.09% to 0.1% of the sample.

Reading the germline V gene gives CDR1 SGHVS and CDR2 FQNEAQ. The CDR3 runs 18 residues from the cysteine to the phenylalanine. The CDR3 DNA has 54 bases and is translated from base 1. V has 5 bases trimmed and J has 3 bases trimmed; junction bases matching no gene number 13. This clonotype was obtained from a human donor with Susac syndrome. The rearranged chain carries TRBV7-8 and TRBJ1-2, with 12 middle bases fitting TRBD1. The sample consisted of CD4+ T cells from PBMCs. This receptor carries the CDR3 CASSALPGQGASDYGYTF. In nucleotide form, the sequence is TGTGCCAGCAGCGCCCTACCGGGACAGGGGGCGTCCGACTATGGCTACACCTTC.